This TCR beta chain was observed in a study of blood T cells in healthy people across ages. For the study at large: About one barcoded TCR beta cDNA was captured per two T cells.

This clonotype was seen repeatedly, ten times or more. Primers used in a second PCR of about 6 to 11 cycles were a sample-barcoded 5' primer and a J-beta primer mix. Carrying 12 random nucleotides, a template-switch adaptor labeled each individual cDNA molecule. TCRdb analysed the 5' RACE reads with MiXCR anew, one entry per CDR3 protein. The table includes some 790,000 distinct CDR3 sequences, 25% to 30% detected once. The germline V and J ends were trimmed by 5 bases and 3 bases, with 15 bases remaining between them. The V gene's germline CDR1 is SGHRS and CDR2 YFSETQ. The CDR3 sequence is 14 residues long.

The material sequenced was blood. The source is a woman aged 80 or over in good health. The chain recombines TRBV5-1 with TRBJ2-7; D might be TRBD1 (6 bases). The chain's CDR3 is CASRLADSNYEQYF. CDR3 DNA: TGCGCCAGCAGACTGGCGGACAGCAACTACGAGCAGTACTTC. Complete variable domain (other parts from reference TRBV5-1 and TRBJ2-7): KAGVTQTPRYLIKTRGQQVTLSCSPISGHRSVSWYQQTPGQGLQFLFEYFSETQRNKGNFPGRFSGRQFSNSRSEMNVSTLELGDSALYLCASRLADSNYEQYFGPGTRLTVT.